The 2 T cell receptor beta chains below all came from one sample that was sequenced in a study of blood T cell repertoires in COVID-19. Profiling relied on immunoSEQ multiplex PCR, and the TCRdb table lists in-frame clones only, not all of them. The data show around 140,000 clones, around 83% seen once. The sample consisted of peripheral blood. The receptors were gathered from a man between 60 and 75 years old with active or convalescent COVID-19.

This rearrangement joins TRBV15 to TRBJ2-7, with 7 positions matching TRBD2. Germline values: CDR1 LNHNV, CDR2 YYDKDF (reference sequence). The CDR3 is 13 residues long. The trim removed 6 bases at V and 2 bases at J, leaving 4 bases unmatched. CDR3 loop: CATSAGVTYEQYF. CDR3 sequence (DNA): TGTGCCACCAGTGCGGGGGTTACCTACGAGCAGTACTTC.

The V gene is TRBV13, the J gene TRBJ1-2; no clear D gene. This CDR3 has 14 amino acids. Germline lookup yields CDR1 PRHDT and CDR2 FYEKMQ (reference sequence). V was clipped by 5 bases and J by 7 bases, with 17 bases between them. The CDR3 sequence is CASSPIPNQAGYTF. The CDR3 DNA sequence: TGTGCCAGCAGCCCAATCCCGAATCAGGCTGGCTACACCTTC.